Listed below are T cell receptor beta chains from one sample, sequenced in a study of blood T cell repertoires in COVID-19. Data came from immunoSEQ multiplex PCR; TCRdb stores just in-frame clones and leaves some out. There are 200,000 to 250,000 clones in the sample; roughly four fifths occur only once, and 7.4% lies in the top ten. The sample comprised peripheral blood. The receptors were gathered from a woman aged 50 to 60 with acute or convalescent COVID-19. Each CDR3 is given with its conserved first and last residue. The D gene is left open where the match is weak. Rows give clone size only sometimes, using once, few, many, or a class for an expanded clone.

CDR3: CASSHFRDRTPKGYGYTF
DNA: TGTGCCAGCAGCCATTTCCGGGACAGAACCCCCAAGGGCTATGGCTACACCTTC
size: -
D: TRBD1
V: TRBV3-1/TRBV3-2
J: TRBJ1-2
length: 18

CDR3: CASSPITGSYNEQFF
DNA: TGTGCCAGCAGCCCGATTACCGGGTCCTACAATGAGCAGTTCTTC
size: -
D: -
V: TRBV4-2
J: TRBJ2-1
length: 15

CDR3: CASSGALAGGYEQYF
DNA: TGTGCCAGCAGTGGGGCCCTAGCGGGAGGTTACGAGCAGTACTTC
size: -
D: TRBD2
V: TRBV25-1
J: TRBJ2-7
length: 15

CDR3: CASSDPDHFADSPLHF
DNA: TGTGCCAGCAGTGACCCTGATCACTTCGCGGATTCACCCCTCCACTTT
size: many
D: -
V: TRBV28
J: TRBJ1-6
length: 16

CDR3: CATSDSGGNYNEQFF
DNA: TGTGCCACCAGTGATTCCGGCGGGAACTACAATGAGCAGTTCTTC
size: -
D: -
V: TRBV24-1
J: TRBJ2-1
length: 15

CDR3: CASSRTGKSLGNTIYF
DNA: TGTGCCAGCAGCCGGACAGGGAAGAGCCTTGGAAACACCATATATTTT
size: -
D: TRBD1
V: TRBV25-1
J: TRBJ1-3
length: 16

CDR3: CASSGTGVTQPQHF
DNA: TGTGCCAGCAGTGGTACAGGGGTCACTCAGCCCCAGCATTTT
size: few
D: TRBD1
V: TRBV2
J: TRBJ1-5
length: 14

CDR3: CATSNTGVWNEQYF
DNA: TGTGCCACCAGCAATACAGGGGTTTGGAACGAGCAGTACTTC
size: -
D: TRBD1
V: TRBV15
J: TRBJ2-7
length: 14

CDR3: CASSIKSSGNTIYF
DNA: TGTGCCAGCAGTATCAAGAGCTCTGGAAACACCATATATTTT
size: -
D: -
V: TRBV7-2
J: TRBJ1-3
length: 14

CDR3: CASSLGVQSRTDTQYF
DNA: TGCGCCAGCAGCTTGGGTGTCCAGTCCCGCACAGATACGCAGTATTTT
size: -
D: -
V: TRBV5-1
J: TRBJ2-3
length: 16

CDR3: CASRTSGTEQYF
DNA: TGTGCCAGCAGAACTAGCGGGACCGAGCAGTACTTC
size: -
D: TRBD2
V: TRBV6-6
J: TRBJ2-7
length: 12

CDR3: CASSQTGSSGNTIYF
DNA: TGTGCCAGCAGTCAGACAGGGAGCTCTGGAAACACCATATATTTT
size: -
D: TRBD1
V: TRBV28
J: TRBJ1-3
length: 15

CDR3: CASSGGQGAYTEAFF
DNA: TGTGCCAGCAGTGGTGGACAGGGGGCTTACACTGAAGCTTTCTTT
size: few
D: TRBD1
V: TRBV2
J: TRBJ1-1
length: 15

CDR3: CASSVNSQETQYF
DNA: TGTGCCAGCAGTGTAAACTCCCAAGAGACCCAGTACTTC
size: -
D: -
V: TRBV6-4
J: TRBJ2-5
length: 13

CDR3: CSAPTRDSKYF
DNA: TGCAGTGCTCCTACAAGGGACAGTAAGTACTTC
size: -
D: TRBD1
V: TRBV20-1
J: TRBJ2-7
length: 11

CDR3: CASTRAGAQGNEQFF
DNA: TGCGCCAGCACCCGGGCGGGTGCACAGGGCAATGAGCAGTTCTTC
size: once
D: -
V: TRBV5-1
J: TRBJ2-1
length: 15

CDR3: CASSELQGDRLFF
DNA: TGTGCCAGCAGTGAACTACAGGGGGATCGACTGTTTTTT
size: once
D: TRBD1
V: TRBV6-1
J: TRBJ1-4
length: 13

CDR3: CASGPRPTAGGVHEQYF
DNA: TGCGCCAGCGGACCCCGGCCCACAGCGGGAGGGGTCCACGAGCAGTACTTC
size: -
D: TRBD2
V: TRBV5-1
J: TRBJ2-7
length: 17

CDR3: CASSIPGGTNTGELFF
DNA: TGTGCCAGTAGTATACCAGGGGGCACGAACACCGGGGAGCTGTTTTTT
size: -
D: TRBD1
V: TRBV19
J: TRBJ2-2
length: 16

CDR3: CATSRDGLAGLFRGSYNEQFF
DNA: TGTGCCACCAGCAGAGATGGGCTAGCGGGATTATTCAGGGGCTCCTACAATGAGCAGTTCTTC
size: once
D: TRBD2
V: TRBV15
J: TRBJ2-1
length: 21

CDR3: CASSDLAGQETQYF
DNA: TGTGCCAGCAGTGACCTAGCGGGACAAGAGACCCAGTACTTC
size: -
D: TRBD2
V: TRBV2
J: TRBJ2-5
length: 14

CDR3: CASSNAGEQFF
DNA: TGTGCCAGCAGCAACGCTGGCGAGCAGTTCTTC
size: -
D: -
V: TRBV6-2/TRBV6-3
J: TRBJ2-1
length: 11

CDR3: CASSLYQDQETQYF
DNA: TGTGCCAGCAGCTTATACCAGGACCAAGAGACCCAGTACTTC
size: once
D: -
V: TRBV7-9
J: TRBJ2-5
length: 14

CDR3: CASSLSGSLNYEQYF
DNA: TGTGCCAGCAGCCTATCCGGGTCGTTAAACTACGAGCAGTACTTC
size: -
D: -
V: TRBV7-2
J: TRBJ2-7
length: 15

CDR3: CASSPLTSDEQFF
DNA: TGCGCCAGCAGCCCCCTGACTTCGGATGAGCAGTTCTTC
size: -
D: -
V: TRBV5-1
J: TRBJ2-1
length: 13

CDR3: CASSSGQNYGYTF
DNA: TGTGCCAGCAGCTCCGGACAGAACTATGGCTACACCTTC
size: many
D: -
V: TRBV5-6
J: TRBJ1-2
length: 13

CDR3: CASSLVGAGANYGYTF
DNA: TGTGCCAGCAGCTTAGTGGGAGCAGGGGCTAACTATGGCTACACCTTC
size: -
D: -
V: TRBV7-8
J: TRBJ1-2
length: 16

CDR3: CASTLGRGSYEQYF
DNA: TGTGCCAGCACCCTGGGGAGGGGCTCCTACGAGCAGTACTTC
size: -
D: TRBD2
V: TRBV7-9
J: TRBJ2-7
length: 14

CDR3: CASRPRTLNNSPLHF
DNA: TGTGCCAGCAGGCCCAGGACTCTCAATAATTCACCCCTCCACTTT
size: -
D: -
V: TRBV21-1
J: TRBJ1-6
length: 15

CDR3: CASSLGTESGEQYF
DNA: TGTGCCAGCTCACTTGGCACGGAGTCCGGGGAGCAGTACTTC
size: -
D: -
V: TRBV18
J: TRBJ2-7
length: 14

CDR3: CASSLVAAGGSETQYF
DNA: TGCGCCAGCAGCTTGGTAGCAGCGGGGGGCTCAGAGACCCAGTACTTC
size: -
D: TRBD2
V: TRBV5-1
J: TRBJ2-5
length: 16

CDR3: CASSPTNSNQPQHF
DNA: TGTGCCAGCAGTCCTACCAATAGCAATCAGCCCCAGCATTTT
size: -
D: -
V: TRBV7-2
J: TRBJ1-5
length: 14

CDR3: CATRKREYSEQFF
DNA: TGTGCCACCAGGAAGCGGGAGTATAGTGAGCAGTTCTTC
size: -
D: TRBD2
V: TRBV24-1
J: TRBJ2-1
length: 13

CDR3: CASSYSTRGFYNEQFF
DNA: TGTGCCAGCAGTTACTCGACGCGGGGCTTCTACAATGAGCAGTTCTTC
size: -
D: -
V: TRBV6-5
J: TRBJ2-1
length: 16

CDR3: CASTTSGYYEQYF
DNA: TGTGCCAGCACGACTAGCGGGTACTACGAGCAGTACTTC
size: -
D: TRBD2
V: TRBV2
J: TRBJ2-7
length: 13

CDR3: CASSLTQGAKNTIYF
DNA: TGTGCCAGCAGCTTAACCCAGGGGGCTAAAAACACCATATATTTT
size: -
D: TRBD1
V: TRBV7-2
J: TRBJ1-3
length: 15

CDR3: CASSPSYLAGADTQYF
DNA: TGTGCCAGCAGCCCATCCTATCTAGCGGGAGCTGATACGCAGTATTTT
size: -
D: TRBD2
V: TRBV4-2
J: TRBJ2-3
length: 16

CDR3: CAWIAGGWFPHYGYTF
DNA: TGTGCCTGGATTGCAGGAGGCTGGTTCCCACACTATGGCTACACCTTC
size: -
D: -
V: TRBV30
J: TRBJ1-2
length: 16

CDR3: CASSPRVRETQYF
DNA: TGTGCCAGCAGCCCCAGGGTTAGAGAGACCCAGTACTTC
size: -
D: -
V: TRBV13
J: TRBJ2-5
length: 13

CDR3: CASRTGHESYEQYF
DNA: TGTGCCAGCAGAACCGGACATGAATCCTACGAGCAGTACTTC
size: -
D: -
V: TRBV6-5
J: TRBJ2-7
length: 14

CDR3: CASSADRANEQFF
DNA: TGTGCCAGTAGTGCAGACAGGGCCAATGAGCAGTTCTTC
size: -
D: TRBD1
V: TRBV19
J: TRBJ2-1
length: 13

CDR3: CSVDWGPAYGYTF
DNA: TGCAGCGTTGATTGGGGGCCGGCCTATGGCTACACCTTC
size: -
D: -
V: TRBV29-1
J: TRBJ1-2
length: 13

CDR3: CASSLVTSGPSSYNEQFF
DNA: TGTGCCAGCAGCTTAGTTACTAGCGGGCCGAGCTCCTACAATGAGCAGTTCTTC
size: -
D: TRBD2
V: TRBV7-2
J: TRBJ2-1
length: 18

CDR3: CASSVGVQETQYF
DNA: TGTGCCAGCAGCGTGGGAGTTCAAGAGACCCAGTACTTC
size: -
D: -
V: TRBV9
J: TRBJ2-5
length: 13

CDR3: CASSFGLAGAHHNEQFF
DNA: TGTGCCAGCAGTTTCGGGCTAGCGGGGGCCCACCACAATGAGCAGTTCTTC
size: -
D: TRBD2
V: TRBV27
J: TRBJ2-1
length: 17

CDR3: CASSQIQGSNSPLHF
DNA: TGCGCCAGCAGCCAGATACAGGGTAGCAATTCACCCCTCCACTTT
size: -
D: -
V: TRBV4-3
J: TRBJ1-6
length: 15

CDR3: CASSLHDRDGYTF
DNA: TGTGCCAGCAGTTTACACGACAGGGATGGCTACACCTTC
size: once
D: TRBD1
V: TRBV28
J: TRBJ1-2
length: 13

CDR3: CASRDSSMNTEAFF
DNA: TGCGCCAGCAGGGACAGTTCGATGAACACTGAAGCTTTCTTT
size: -
D: -
V: TRBV10-2
J: TRBJ1-1
length: 14

CDR3: CASHTASGSADTQYF
DNA: TGCGCCAGCCATACGGCTAGCGGGTCCGCAGATACGCAGTATTTT
size: -
D: TRBD2
V: TRBV4-1
J: TRBJ2-3
length: 15